A selection of T cell receptor beta chains follows, all from one sample in a study of blood T cell repertoires in COVID-19. Only in-frame clones appear in the TCRdb table, and some are missing; sequencing was by immunoSEQ multiplex PCR. The sample consists of roughly 120,000 clones, roughly nine tenths of them appearing once. The sample was peripheral blood. Receptor source: a man between 65 and 85 years old with active or convalescent COVID-19. CDR3s include the opening cysteine and the closing phenylalanine or tryptophan. D genes are given only for firm matches. Rows may omit the clone size; those that give it use once, few, many or a size class.

clone_size,j_call,v_call,d_call,cdr3_aa,cdr3_nt
NA,TRBJ2-4,TRBV18,TRBD2,CASSPPESIAGAAKNIQYF,TGTGCCAGCTCACCACCCGAAAGTATCGCGGGAGCGGCCAAAAACATTCAGTACTTC
NA,TRBJ1-2,TRBV28,NA,CASSFSAGYGYTF,TGTGCCAGCAGTTTTTCGGCGGGGTACGGCTACACCTTC
once,TRBJ1-2,TRBV19,TRBD1,CASTAGTGDLNYGYTF,TGTGCCAGTACCGCCGGGACAGGGGACCTTAACTATGGCTACACCTTC
NA,TRBJ1-1,TRBV10-3,NA,CAITSQGQPNTEAFF,TGTGCCATCACCTCTCAAGGACAACCGAACACTGAAGCTTTCTTT
NA,TRBJ1-6,TRBV19,NA,CASSYRADNSPLHF,TGTGCCAGTAGTTACAGGGCTGACAATTCACCCCTCCACTTT
NA,TRBJ2-6,TRBV19,TRBD1,CASSMGQKNSGANVLTF,TGTGCCAGTAGTATGGGACAGAAAAACTCTGGGGCCAACGTCCTGACTTTC
NA,TRBJ2-4,TRBV29-1,TRBD1,CSVRPGTADSDIQYF,TGCAGCGTTAGGCCCGGGACAGCCGATTCCGACATTCAGTACTTC
NA,TRBJ2-5,TRBV5-1,NA,CASSSNRLQETQYF,TGCGCCAGCAGCTCTAACAGGTTACAAGAGACCCAGTACTTC
NA,TRBJ2-2,TRBV7-2,TRBD1,CASSRTGQGSNTGELFF,TGTGCCAGCAGTCGTACAGGACAGGGTTCGAACACCGGGGAGCTGTTTTTT
NA,TRBJ2-6,TRBV5-4,NA,CASSLVQSGANVLTF,TGTGCCAGCAGCCTGGTACAGTCTGGGGCCAACGTCCTGACTTTC
once,TRBJ2-5,TRBV10-3,TRBD2,CAISELTSGQETQYF,TGTGCCATCAGTGAGTTAACTAGCGGCCAAGAGACCCAGTACTTC
NA,TRBJ1-3,TRBV27,TRBD1,CASSRGQGVTGNTIYF,TGTGCCAGCAGTCGCGGACAGGGAGTTACTGGAAACACCATATATTTT
NA,TRBJ2-5,TRBV3-1/TRBV3-2,NA,CASSQDRTVQETQYF,TGTGCCAGCAGCCAAGATCGGACAGTCCAAGAGACCCAGTACTTC
NA,TRBJ2-7,TRBV6-6,NA,CASTRLRESGEQYF,TGTGCCAGCACCCGACTCCGAGAGTCGGGCGAGCAGTACTTC
NA,TRBJ2-7,TRBV27,TRBD1,CASSFGTGGSYEQYF,TGTGCCAGCAGTTTCGGGACAGGGGGCTCCTACGAGCAGTACTTC
NA,TRBJ1-2,TRBV29-1,NA,CSVDLPGSPYGYTF,TGCAGCGTTGATCTCCCGGGATCGCCATATGGCTACACCTTC